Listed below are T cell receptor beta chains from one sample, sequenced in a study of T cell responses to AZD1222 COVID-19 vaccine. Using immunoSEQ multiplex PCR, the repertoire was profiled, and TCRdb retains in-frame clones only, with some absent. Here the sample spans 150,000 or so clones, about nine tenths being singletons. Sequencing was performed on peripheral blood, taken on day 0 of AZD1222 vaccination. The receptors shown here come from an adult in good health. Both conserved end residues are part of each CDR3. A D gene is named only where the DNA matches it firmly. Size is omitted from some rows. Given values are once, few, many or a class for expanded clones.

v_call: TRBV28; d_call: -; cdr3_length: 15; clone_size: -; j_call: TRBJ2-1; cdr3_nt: TGTGCCAGCAGTTTAGGAGGGGCCTCCTACAATGAGCAGTTCTTC; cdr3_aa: CASSLGGASYNEQFF
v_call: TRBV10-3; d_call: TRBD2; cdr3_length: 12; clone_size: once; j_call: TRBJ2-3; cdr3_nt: TGTGCCATAGGACTAGGTACAGATACGCAGTATTTT; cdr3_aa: CAIGLGTDTQYF
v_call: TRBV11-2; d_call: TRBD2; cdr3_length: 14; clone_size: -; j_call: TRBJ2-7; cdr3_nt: TGTGCCAGCAGTATCCTAGCGGGGAACTACGAGCAGTACTTC; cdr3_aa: CASSILAGNYEQYF
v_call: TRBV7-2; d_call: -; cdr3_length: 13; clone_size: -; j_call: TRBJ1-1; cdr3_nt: TGTGCCAGCAGCTTAGGGGGTGTGACTGAAGCTTTCTTT; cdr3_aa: CASSLGGVTEAFF
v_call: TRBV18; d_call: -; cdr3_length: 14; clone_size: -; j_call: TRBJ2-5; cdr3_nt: TGTGCCAGCTCACCACAGAGAGTCCAAGAGACCCAGTACTTC; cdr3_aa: CASSPQRVQETQYF
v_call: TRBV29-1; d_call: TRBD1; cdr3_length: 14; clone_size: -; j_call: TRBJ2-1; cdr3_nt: TGCAGCGCCCAGGGACAGGATCTAATCAATGAGCAGTTCTTC; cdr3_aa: CSAQGQDLINEQFF
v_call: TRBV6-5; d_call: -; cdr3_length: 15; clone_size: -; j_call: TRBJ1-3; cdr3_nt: TGTGCCAGCAGTAGAAGCCACAGCTCTGGAAACACCATATATTTT; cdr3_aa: CASSRSHSSGNTIYF
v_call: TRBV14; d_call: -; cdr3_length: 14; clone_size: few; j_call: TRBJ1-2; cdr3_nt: TGTGCCAGCAGCCAAACCCGCGGGAACTATGGCTACACCTTC; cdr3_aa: CASSQTRGNYGYTF
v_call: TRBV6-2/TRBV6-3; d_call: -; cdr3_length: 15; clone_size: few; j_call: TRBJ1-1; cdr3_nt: TGTGCCAGCAGTCATCGGGGACCCATGAACACTGAAGCTTTCTTT; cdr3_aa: CASSHRGPMNTEAFF
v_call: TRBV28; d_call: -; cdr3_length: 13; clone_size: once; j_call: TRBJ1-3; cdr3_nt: TGTGCCAGCAGGGTGGGGTATGGAAACACCATATATTTT; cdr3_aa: CASRVGYGNTIYF
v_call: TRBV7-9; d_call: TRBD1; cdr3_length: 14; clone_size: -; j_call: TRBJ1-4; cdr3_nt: TGTGCCAGCAGCCCGGGACAGAGTAATGAAAAACTGTTTTTT; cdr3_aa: CASSPGQSNEKLFF
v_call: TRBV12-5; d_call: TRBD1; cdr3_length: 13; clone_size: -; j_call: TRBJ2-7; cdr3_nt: TGTGCTAGTGGTTCCGGGACAGGAAAGGAGCAGTACTTC; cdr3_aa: CASGSGTGKEQYF
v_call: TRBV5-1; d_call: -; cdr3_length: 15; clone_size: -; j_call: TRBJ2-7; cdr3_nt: TGCGCCAGCAGCTTGGAAGTAAGTGTTCTCTACGAGCAGTACTTC; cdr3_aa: CASSLEVSVLYEQYF
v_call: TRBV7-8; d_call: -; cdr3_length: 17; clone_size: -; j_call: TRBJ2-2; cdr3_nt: TGTGCCAGCAGCTCCCCCACTGCGGTCGGGAACACCGGGGAGCTGTTTTTT; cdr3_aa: CASSSPTAVGNTGELFF
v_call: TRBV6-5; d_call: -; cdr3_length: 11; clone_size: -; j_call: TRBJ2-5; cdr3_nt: TGTGCCATACGACTTGGAGAGACCCAGTACTTC; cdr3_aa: CAIRLGETQYF
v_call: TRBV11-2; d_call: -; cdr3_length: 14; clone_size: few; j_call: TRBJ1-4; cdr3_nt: TGTGCCAGCAGCTTAGTCTTGACTGGGGAAAAACTGTTTTTT; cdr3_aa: CASSLVLTGEKLFF
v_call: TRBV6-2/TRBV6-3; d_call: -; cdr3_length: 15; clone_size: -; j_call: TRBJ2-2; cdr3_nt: TGTGCCAGCATTTATAGGACTCCTAACACCGGGGAGCTGTTTTTT; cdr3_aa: CASIYRTPNTGELFF
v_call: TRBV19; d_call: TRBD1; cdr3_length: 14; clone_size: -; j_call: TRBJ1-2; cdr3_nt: TGTGCCAGTAGTAAGGGGGCGCAAGACTATGGCTACACCTTC; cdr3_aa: CASSKGAQDYGYTF
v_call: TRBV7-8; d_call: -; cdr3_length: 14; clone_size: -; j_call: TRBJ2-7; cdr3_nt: TGTGCCAGCAGCCTGCCAAGGAATACCTACGAGCAGTACTTC; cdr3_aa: CASSLPRNTYEQYF
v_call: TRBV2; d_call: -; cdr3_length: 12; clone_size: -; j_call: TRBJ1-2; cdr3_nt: TGTGCCAGCACAGGGAATAACTATGGCTACACCTTC; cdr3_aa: CASTGNNYGYTF